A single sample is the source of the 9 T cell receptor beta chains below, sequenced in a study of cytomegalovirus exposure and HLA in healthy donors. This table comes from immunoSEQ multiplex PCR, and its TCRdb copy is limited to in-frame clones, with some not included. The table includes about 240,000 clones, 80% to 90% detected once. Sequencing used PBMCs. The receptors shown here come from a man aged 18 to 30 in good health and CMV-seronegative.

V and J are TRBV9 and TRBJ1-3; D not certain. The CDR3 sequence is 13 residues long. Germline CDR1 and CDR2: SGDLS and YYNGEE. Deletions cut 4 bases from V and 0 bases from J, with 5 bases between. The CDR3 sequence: CASSYNSGNTIYF. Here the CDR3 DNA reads TGTGCCAGCAGCTATAACTCTGGAAACACCATATATTTT.

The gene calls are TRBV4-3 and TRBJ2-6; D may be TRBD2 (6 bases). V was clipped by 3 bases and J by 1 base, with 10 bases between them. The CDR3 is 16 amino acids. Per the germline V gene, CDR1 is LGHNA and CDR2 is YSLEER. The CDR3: CASSHGGKSGANVLTF. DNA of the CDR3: TGCGCCAGCAGCCACGGAGGGAAATCTGGGGCCAACGTCCTGACTTTC.

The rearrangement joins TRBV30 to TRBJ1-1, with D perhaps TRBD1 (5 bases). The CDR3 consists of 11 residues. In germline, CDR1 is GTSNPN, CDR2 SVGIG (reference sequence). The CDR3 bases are TGTGCGGGGCGGCTCCGGACTGAAGCTTTCTTT. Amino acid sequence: CAGRLRTEAFF.

The CDR3 DNA sequence: TGCGCCAGCAGCTTGGACCAGCAAGAGACCCAGTACTTC. Translation gives CASSLDQQETQYF. This chain joins TRBV5-1 and TRBJ2-5; D remains unclear. The CDR3 spans 13 residues. The V gene lost 0 bases and the J gene lost 2 bases, with 5 bases spanning the gap. CDR1 SGHRS and CDR2 YFSETQ come from the germline V gene. The full variable domain, its missing parts supplied by reference TRBV5-1 and TRBJ2-5, is KAGVTQTPRYLIKTRGQQVTLSCSPISGHRSVSWYQQTPGQGLQFLFEYFSETQRNKGNFPGRFSGRQFSNSRSEMNVSTLELGDSALYLCASSLDQQETQYFGPGTRLLVL.

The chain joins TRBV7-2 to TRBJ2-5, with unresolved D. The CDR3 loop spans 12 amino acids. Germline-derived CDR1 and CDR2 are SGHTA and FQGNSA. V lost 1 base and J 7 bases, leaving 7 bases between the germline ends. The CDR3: CASSLDSGTQYF. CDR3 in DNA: TGTGCCAGCAGCTTAGACTCCGGGACCCAGTACTTC.

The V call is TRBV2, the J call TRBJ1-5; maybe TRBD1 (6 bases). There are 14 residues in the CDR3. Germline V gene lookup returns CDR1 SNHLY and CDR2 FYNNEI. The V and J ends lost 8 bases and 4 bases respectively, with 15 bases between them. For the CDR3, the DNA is TGTGCCAGCGCGTCTACAGGGAGTAATCAGCCCCAGCATTTT. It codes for CASASTGSNQPQHF.

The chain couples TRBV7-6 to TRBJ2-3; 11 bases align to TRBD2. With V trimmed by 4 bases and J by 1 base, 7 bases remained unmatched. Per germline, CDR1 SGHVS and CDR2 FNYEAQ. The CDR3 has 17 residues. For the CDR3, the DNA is TGTGCCAGCAGCTCATTAGCGGGAGGGCTGGGCACAGATACGCAGTATTTT. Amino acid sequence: CASSSLAGGLGTDTQYF.

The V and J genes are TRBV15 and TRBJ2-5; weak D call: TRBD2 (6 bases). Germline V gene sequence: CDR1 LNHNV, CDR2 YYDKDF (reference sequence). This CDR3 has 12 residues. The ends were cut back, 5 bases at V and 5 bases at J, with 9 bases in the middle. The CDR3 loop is CATSPRGETQYF. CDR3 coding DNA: TGTGCCACCAGCCCCCGGGGGGAGACCCAGTACTTC.

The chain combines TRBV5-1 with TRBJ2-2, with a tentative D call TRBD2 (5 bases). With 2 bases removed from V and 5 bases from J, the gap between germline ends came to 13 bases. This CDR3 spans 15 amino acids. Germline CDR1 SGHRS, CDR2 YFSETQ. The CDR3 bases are TGCGCCAGCAGCTTCACCGGGGAAGGGACCGGGGAGCTGTTTTTT. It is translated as CASSFTGEGTGELFF.